Sequencing of this T cell receptor (beta chain) was carried out in a study of shared clonotypes between healthy human individuals. The CDR3 loop spans 17 amino acids. Germline V CDR1 and CDR2: SEHNR, FQNEAQ (reference sequence). V lost 4 bases to trimming and J lost 2 bases; unmatched junction nucleotides: 11. Only in-frame clones appear in the TCRdb table, and some are missing; sequencing was by immunoSEQ multiplex PCR. Of 450,000 to 550,000 clones listed, approximately 79% are singletons. The clonotype comes from a woman aged 40 to 55 in good health. Some clones in this sample may be carry-over from other donors' samples. The source material was PBMCs. V is TRBV7-9 and J is TRBJ2-3; 8 positions match TRBD2. CDR3 bases: TGTGCCAGCAGCTCGGCGACTAGCGTCCTTTACACAGATACGCAGTATTTT. Translation gives CASSSATSVLYTDTQYF.